This T cell receptor (beta chain) was captured by sequencing in a study of blood T cell repertoires in COVID-19. There are 18 residues in the CDR3. Sequencing was performed with immunoSEQ multiplex PCR; in TCRdb, only in-frame clones are kept and a portion is missing. The sample lists a few hundred thousand clones; 70% to 90% were seen once. The sequence was obtained from a man aged 60-69 years with acute or convalescent COVID-19. The sequencing sample was made of peripheral blood. The chain combines TRBV1 with TRBJ2-7; TRBD2, the table's D call, was not compared with the DNA. TRBV1 is listed as a pseudogene. The chain's CDR3 is CTSSQGALAGGFTYEQYF. The CDR3 DNA reads as TGCACCAGCAGCCAAGGGGCGCTAGCGGGGGGCTTCACCTACGAGCAGTACTTC.